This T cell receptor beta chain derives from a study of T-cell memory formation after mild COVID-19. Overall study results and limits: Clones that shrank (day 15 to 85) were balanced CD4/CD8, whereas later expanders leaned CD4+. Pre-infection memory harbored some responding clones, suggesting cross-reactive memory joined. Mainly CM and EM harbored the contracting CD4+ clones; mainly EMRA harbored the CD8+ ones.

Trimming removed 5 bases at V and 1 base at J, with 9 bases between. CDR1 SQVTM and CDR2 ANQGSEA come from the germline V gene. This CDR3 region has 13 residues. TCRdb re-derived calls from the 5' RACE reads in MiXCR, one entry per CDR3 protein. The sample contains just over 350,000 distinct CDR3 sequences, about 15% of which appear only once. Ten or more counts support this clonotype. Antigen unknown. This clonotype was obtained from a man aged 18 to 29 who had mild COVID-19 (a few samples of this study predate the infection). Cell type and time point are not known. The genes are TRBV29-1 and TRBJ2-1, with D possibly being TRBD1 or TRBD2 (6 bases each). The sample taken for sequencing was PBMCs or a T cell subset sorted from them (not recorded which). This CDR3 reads CSVPGASYNEQFF. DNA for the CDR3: TGCAGCGTTCCGGGGGCGTCCTACAATGAGCAGTTCTTC.